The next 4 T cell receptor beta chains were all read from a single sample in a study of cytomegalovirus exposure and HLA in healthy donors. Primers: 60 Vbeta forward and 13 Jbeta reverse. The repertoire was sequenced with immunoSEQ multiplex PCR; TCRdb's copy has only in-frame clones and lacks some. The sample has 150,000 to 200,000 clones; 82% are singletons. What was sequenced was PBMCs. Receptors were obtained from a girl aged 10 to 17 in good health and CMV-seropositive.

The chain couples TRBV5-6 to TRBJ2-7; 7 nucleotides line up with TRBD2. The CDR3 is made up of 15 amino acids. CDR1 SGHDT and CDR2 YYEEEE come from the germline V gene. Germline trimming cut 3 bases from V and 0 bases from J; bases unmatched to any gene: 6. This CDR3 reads CASSSDLADSYEQYF. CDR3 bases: TGTGCCAGCAGCTCCGACCTAGCGGACTCCTACGAGCAGTACTTC.

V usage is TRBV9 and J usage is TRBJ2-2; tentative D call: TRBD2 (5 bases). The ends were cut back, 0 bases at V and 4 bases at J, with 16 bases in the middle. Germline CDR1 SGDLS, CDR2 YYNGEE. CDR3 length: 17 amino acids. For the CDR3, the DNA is TGTGCCAGCAGCGTAGTCCGGGCGGCTAGCTCCACCGGGGAGCTGTTTTTT. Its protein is CASSVVRAASSTGELFF.

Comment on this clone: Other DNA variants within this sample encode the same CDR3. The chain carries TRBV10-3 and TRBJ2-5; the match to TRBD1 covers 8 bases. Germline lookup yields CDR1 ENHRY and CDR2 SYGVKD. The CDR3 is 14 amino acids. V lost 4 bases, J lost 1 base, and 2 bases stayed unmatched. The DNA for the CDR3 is TGTGCCATCAGTGCCAGGGGGCCCCAAGAGACCCAGTACTTC. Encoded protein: CAISARGPQETQYF.

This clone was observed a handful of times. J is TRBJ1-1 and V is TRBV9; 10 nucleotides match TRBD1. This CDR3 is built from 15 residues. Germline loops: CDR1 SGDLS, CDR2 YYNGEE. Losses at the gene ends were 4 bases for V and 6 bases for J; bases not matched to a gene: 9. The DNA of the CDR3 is TGTGCCAGCAGCTCCGACGGACAGGGGGGGGCTGAAGCTTTCTTT. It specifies CASSSDGQGGAEAFF.